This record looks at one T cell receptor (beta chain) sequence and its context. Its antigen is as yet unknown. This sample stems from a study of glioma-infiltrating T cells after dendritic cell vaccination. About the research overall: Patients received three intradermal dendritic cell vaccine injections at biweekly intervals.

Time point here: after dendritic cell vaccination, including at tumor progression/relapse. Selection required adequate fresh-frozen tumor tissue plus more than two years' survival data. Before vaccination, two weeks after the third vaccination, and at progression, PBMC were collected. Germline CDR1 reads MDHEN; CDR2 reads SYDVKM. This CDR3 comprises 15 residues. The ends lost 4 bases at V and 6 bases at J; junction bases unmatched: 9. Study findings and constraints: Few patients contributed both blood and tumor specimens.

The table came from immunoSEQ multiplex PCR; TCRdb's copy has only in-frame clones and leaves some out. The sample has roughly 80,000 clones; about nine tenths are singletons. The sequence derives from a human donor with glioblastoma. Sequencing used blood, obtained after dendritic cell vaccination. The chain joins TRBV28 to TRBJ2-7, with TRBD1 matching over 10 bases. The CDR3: CASSSPGQGGFEQYF. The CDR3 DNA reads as TGTGCCAGCAGTTCCCCAGGACAGGGGGGGTTCGAGCAGTACTTC.